The rows below give T cell receptor beta chains drawn from one sample of a study of shared clonotypes between healthy human individuals. TCRdb keeps only in-frame clones here, not all; method: immunoSEQ multiplex PCR. The table lists 2 million to 3 million clones, approximately 93% of them singletons. What was sequenced was naive CD4+ T cells from PBMCs. All receptors derive from a man aged 18 to 35 in good health. Some clones in this sample may be carry-over from other donors' samples. Each CDR3 is given with its conserved first and last residue. A D gene is named only where the DNA matches it firmly. The listing skips clone size in some rows; elsewhere it reads once, few, many or a size class.

clone size: few
D gene: TRBD1
V gene: TRBV7-8
J gene: TRBJ1-2
CDR3 DNA: TGTGCCAGCAGCTGGCAGGGACAGGGAAACTATGGCTACACCTTC
CDR3 protein: CASSWQGQGNYGYTF

clone size: -
D gene: TRBD2
V gene: TRBV15
J gene: TRBJ2-2
CDR3 DNA: TGTGCCACCAGCAGAGGGATAGCGGGGAACACCGGGGAGCTGTTTTTT
CDR3 protein: CATSRGIAGNTGELFF

clone size: -
D gene: -
V gene: TRBV27
J gene: TRBJ1-2
CDR3 DNA: TGTGCCAGCAGCCCGCTAGACCGGAGGGCCGCTAGCTATGGCTACACCTTC
CDR3 protein: CASSPLDRRAASYGYTF

clone size: few
D gene: -
V gene: TRBV7-3
J gene: TRBJ1-1
CDR3 DNA: TGTGCCAGCAGCTTATGGGGGACACGGAACACTGAAGCTTTCTTT
CDR3 protein: CASSLWGTRNTEAFF

clone size: -
D gene: TRBD2
V gene: TRBV4-3
J gene: TRBJ2-7
CDR3 DNA: TGCGCCAGCAGCCTCATGGTTCTACCCACTAGCGCGGGCTCCTACGAGCAGTACTTC
CDR3 protein: CASSLMVLPTSAGSYEQYF

clone size: once
D gene: TRBD1
V gene: TRBV5-1
J gene: TRBJ2-5
CDR3 DNA: TGCGCCAGCAGCGGAATCCGGGACAGGGGACAAGAGACCCAGTACTTC
CDR3 protein: CASSGIRDRGQETQYF

clone size: -
D gene: TRBD1
V gene: TRBV14
J gene: TRBJ2-2
CDR3 DNA: TGTGCCAGCAGCCGGGGGAGACAGGGCCCCACCGGGGAGCTGTTTTTT
CDR3 protein: CASSRGRQGPTGELFF

clone size: -
D gene: -
V gene: TRBV4-2
J gene: TRBJ2-3
CDR3 DNA: TGTGCCAGCAGCCAAGACTATCAGCTGGCCGCAGATACGCAGTATTTT
CDR3 protein: CASSQDYQLAADTQYF

clone size: -
D gene: -
V gene: TRBV7-2
J gene: TRBJ2-5
CDR3 DNA: TGTGCCAGCACCGCGTTTCGGGGGGCCGGGGTGGAGACCCAGTACTTC
CDR3 protein: CASTAFRGAGVETQYF

clone size: -
D gene: TRBD2
V gene: TRBV27
J gene: TRBJ2-5
CDR3 DNA: TGTGCCAGCAGTCGGTGGCCGGGACTAGCAGAGACCCAGTACTTC
CDR3 protein: CASSRWPGLAETQYF

clone size: once
D gene: -
V gene: TRBV6-4
J gene: TRBJ2-3
CDR3 DNA: TGTGCCAGCAGTTCCTTCGGACAGTCCGATACGCAGTATTTT
CDR3 protein: CASSSFGQSDTQYF

clone size: once
D gene: TRBD2
V gene: TRBV28
J gene: TRBJ2-4
CDR3 DNA: TGTGCCAGCAACCCAAATATCAAGCGGGAACTAGCCAAAAACATTCAGTACTTC
CDR3 protein: CASNPNIKRELAKNIQYF

clone size: -
D gene: -
V gene: TRBV9
J gene: TRBJ2-1
CDR3 DNA: TGTGCCAGCAGCTCCCACCTCACTAGTTCTCTCAATGAGCAGTTCTTC
CDR3 protein: CASSSHLTSSLNEQFF

clone size: -
D gene: -
V gene: TRBV18
J gene: TRBJ1-1
CDR3 DNA: TGTGCCAGCTCATGGGACCGAAAGAACACTGAAGCTTTCTTT
CDR3 protein: CASSWDRKNTEAFF

clone size: once
D gene: -
V gene: TRBV5-6
J gene: TRBJ1-6
CDR3 DNA: TGTGCCAGCAGCTTGGGGCAGATAAATTCACCCCTCCACTTT
CDR3 protein: CASSLGQINSPLHF

clone size: -
D gene: TRBD2
V gene: TRBV7-9
J gene: TRBJ2-3
CDR3 DNA: TGTGCCAGCTCCCCCGGGCGGGGGACAGATACGCAGTATTTT
CDR3 protein: CASSPGRGTDTQYF

clone size: -
D gene: -
V gene: TRBV10-3
J gene: TRBJ2-1
CDR3 DNA: TGTGCCATCAAGATGGGGCCGGCCTACAATGAGCAGTTCTTC
CDR3 protein: CAIKMGPAYNEQFF

clone size: -
D gene: TRBD2
V gene: TRBV2
J gene: TRBJ2-7
CDR3 DNA: TGTGCCAGCAGTGCCTTCAGCGGGATTTCCTACGAGCAGTACTTC
CDR3 protein: CASSAFSGISYEQYF

clone size: few
D gene: -
V gene: TRBV7-2
J gene: TRBJ1-5
CDR3 DNA: TGTGCCAGCAGCTTAACCCTGAGCAATCAGCCCCAGCATTTT
CDR3 protein: CASSLTLSNQPQHF

clone size: -
D gene: TRBD1
V gene: TRBV18
J gene: TRBJ2-1
CDR3 DNA: TGTGCCAGCTCACCCAGACCGGACAGGGACAGTGAGCAGTTCTTC
CDR3 protein: CASSPRPDRDSEQFF

clone size: -
D gene: -
V gene: TRBV29-1
J gene: TRBJ2-3
CDR3 DNA: TGCAGCGTTGCGCCAAGCACAGATACGCAGTATTTT
CDR3 protein: CSVAPSTDTQYF

clone size: -
D gene: -
V gene: TRBV27
J gene: TRBJ1-2
CDR3 DNA: TGTGCCAGCGGAATAGGGATACCCTATGGCTACACCTTC
CDR3 protein: CASGIGIPYGYTF

clone size: -
D gene: TRBD2
V gene: TRBV15
J gene: TRBJ2-7
CDR3 DNA: TGTGCCACCAGCCCTTCTCCGACTAGCCCATACGAGCAGTACTTC
CDR3 protein: CATSPSPTSPYEQYF

clone size: -
D gene: -
V gene: TRBV7-2
J gene: TRBJ2-7
CDR3 DNA: TGTGCCAGCAGCTTAGCCGGGTCCTCCTACGAGCAGTACTTC
CDR3 protein: CASSLAGSSYEQYF

clone size: once
D gene: -
V gene: TRBV10-1
J gene: TRBJ2-1
CDR3 DNA: TGCGCCAGCAGTGAGTCGATTGGGACGCACAATGAGCAGTTCTTC
CDR3 protein: CASSESIGTHNEQFF

clone size: -
D gene: -
V gene: TRBV6-5
J gene: TRBJ2-3
CDR3 DNA: TGTGCCAGCAAACCGGCCCTAATCACAGATACGCAGTATTTT
CDR3 protein: CASKPALITDTQYF

clone size: -
D gene: -
V gene: TRBV30
J gene: TRBJ1-4
CDR3 DNA: TGTGCCTGGAGCCCCGTTCGGATTTTAAACCCAGAGGGCGCTAATGAAAAACTGTTTTTT
CDR3 protein: CAWSPVRILNPEGANEKLFF

clone size: -
D gene: -
V gene: TRBV5-1
J gene: TRBJ2-5
CDR3 DNA: TGCGCCAGCAGCCTGATGGGGCAGGAGGAGACCCAGTACTTC
CDR3 protein: CASSLMGQEETQYF

clone size: -
D gene: -
V gene: TRBV5-4
J gene: TRBJ1-3
CDR3 DNA: TGTGCCGGATCTAGTCCCTCATCCTCTGGAAACACCATATATTTT
CDR3 protein: CAGSSPSSSGNTIYF

clone size: once
D gene: -
V gene: TRBV6-5
J gene: TRBJ2-4
CDR3 DNA: TGTGCCAGCAGTTACTCTAGGGCCCTGGCCAAAAACATTCAGTACTTC
CDR3 protein: CASSYSRALAKNIQYF

clone size: -
D gene: TRBD1
V gene: TRBV5-1
J gene: TRBJ2-2
CDR3 DNA: TGCGCCAGCAGCTCCTCACAGGGGATCACCGGGGAGCTGTTTTTT
CDR3 protein: CASSSSQGITGELFF

clone size: -
D gene: -
V gene: TRBV5-1
J gene: TRBJ2-1
CDR3 DNA: TGCGCCAGCAGCTTGGGCGGGGCGCAGGGTGCCAATGAGCAGTTCTTC
CDR3 protein: CASSLGGAQGANEQFF

clone size: -
D gene: TRBD1
V gene: TRBV30
J gene: TRBJ1-6
CDR3 DNA: TGTGCCTGGAGACAGCCAGGGGGCAATAATTCACCCCTCCACTTT
CDR3 protein: CAWRQPGGNNSPLHF

clone size: -
D gene: TRBD1
V gene: TRBV7-3
J gene: TRBJ2-7
CDR3 DNA: TGTGCCAGCAGCCGGGACAGGGCCTACGAGCAGTACTTC
CDR3 protein: CASSRDRAYEQYF

clone size: -
D gene: -
V gene: TRBV6-1
J gene: TRBJ1-3
CDR3 DNA: TGTGCCAGCAGGCGTTTGGGGGAACCTGGAAACACCATATATTTT
CDR3 protein: CASRRLGEPGNTIYF

clone size: -
D gene: TRBD2
V gene: TRBV5-1
J gene: TRBJ2-1
CDR3 DNA: TGCGCCAGCAGCTTGGAAAGGACTAGCGACTACAATGAGCAGTTCTTC
CDR3 protein: CASSLERTSDYNEQFF

clone size: -
D gene: TRBD1
V gene: TRBV28
J gene: TRBJ2-7
CDR3 DNA: TGTGCCAGCAGTTTATATTACTTAAGGGACAGCTCCTACGAGCAGTACTTC
CDR3 protein: CASSLYYLRDSSYEQYF

clone size: few
D gene: TRBD1
V gene: TRBV6-6
J gene: TRBJ1-2
CDR3 DNA: TGTGCCAGCAGTTACTCGACGCAGGGGGCCTATGGCTACACCTTC
CDR3 protein: CASSYSTQGAYGYTF

clone size: -
D gene: TRBD1
V gene: TRBV5-1
J gene: TRBJ2-1
CDR3 DNA: TGCGCCAGCAGCTTGTGGTCCGGGACAGGGGGCCTTAATGAGCAGTTCTTC
CDR3 protein: CASSLWSGTGGLNEQFF

clone size: -
D gene: TRBD1
V gene: TRBV28
J gene: TRBJ2-7
CDR3 DNA: TGTGCCAGCTCACCGCCCGAGGGGGCGAAGCAGTACTTC
CDR3 protein: CASSPPEGAKQYF

clone size: -
D gene: TRBD2
V gene: TRBV19
J gene: TRBJ2-3
CDR3 DNA: TGTGCCAGTAGTGCTCGACTAGCGGGAGGCCTTAGCACAGATACGCAGTATTTT
CDR3 protein: CASSARLAGGLSTDTQYF

clone size: -
D gene: -
V gene: TRBV7-2
J gene: TRBJ1-6
CDR3 DNA: TGTGCCAGCAGGGTAGGACCGGGGGATTCACCCCTCCACTTT
CDR3 protein: CASRVGPGDSPLHF

clone size: -
D gene: TRBD1
V gene: TRBV19
J gene: TRBJ2-5
CDR3 DNA: TGTGCCAGTAGCTCAGGGGGATCGGAGACCCAGTACTTC
CDR3 protein: CASSSGGSETQYF

clone size: -
D gene: -
V gene: TRBV30
J gene: TRBJ2-7
CDR3 DNA: TGTGCCTGGAAGGGTAGCGACTACGAGCAGTACTTC
CDR3 protein: CAWKGSDYEQYF

clone size: -
D gene: TRBD1
V gene: TRBV7-2
J gene: TRBJ1-1
CDR3 DNA: TGTGCCAGCAGCTTACTAGGGACAGGGGAGGCTTTCTTT
CDR3 protein: CASSLLGTGEAFF

clone size: -
D gene: TRBD2
V gene: TRBV7-2
J gene: TRBJ2-7
CDR3 DNA: TGTGCCAGCAGCTTCCCGGGACTAGCGGGAGGAAAGGGGGGCTACGAGCAGTACTTC
CDR3 protein: CASSFPGLAGGKGGYEQYF

clone size: -
D gene: TRBD1
V gene: TRBV4-2
J gene: TRBJ1-6
CDR3 DNA: TGTGCCAGCAGCCTCCCGACAGGGGGCAAATCACCCCTCCACTTT
CDR3 protein: CASSLPTGGKSPLHF

clone size: -
D gene: TRBD2
V gene: TRBV28
J gene: TRBJ2-1
CDR3 DNA: TGTGCCAGCAGTTTACTAACTAGCGGGAGTAACTATGAGCAGTTCTTC
CDR3 protein: CASSLLTSGSNYEQFF

clone size: -
D gene: -
V gene: TRBV18
J gene: TRBJ2-3
CDR3 DNA: TGTGCCAGCTCACTCACAGGGCAAGATACGCAGTATTTT
CDR3 protein: CASSLTGQDTQYF

clone size: -
D gene: -
V gene: TRBV5-5
J gene: TRBJ1-2
CDR3 DNA: TGTGCCAGCAGCTACGGGGCGGCAGCTAACTATGGCTACACCTTC
CDR3 protein: CASSYGAAANYGYTF

clone size: -
D gene: -
V gene: TRBV30
J gene: TRBJ2-1
CDR3 DNA: TGTGCCTGGAGTGGGGGCCTAGCGAGCTCCTACAATGAGCAGTTCTTC
CDR3 protein: CAWSGGLASSYNEQFF

clone size: -
D gene: -
V gene: TRBV19
J gene: TRBJ1-5
CDR3 DNA: TGTGCCAGTAGTATTTCAGGGCGCGGTCAGCCCCAGCATTTT
CDR3 protein: CASSISGRGQPQHF

clone size: -
D gene: -
V gene: TRBV7-9
J gene: TRBJ2-7
CDR3 DNA: TGTGCCAGCAGCTTAGGCCTAGCCCCTTCCTACGAGCAGTACTTC
CDR3 protein: CASSLGLAPSYEQYF